The subject of this entry is one TCR beta chain. Only a few counts were recorded for this clone. No antigen is known for it. No base-level quality is on record; no much larger clone is a single base apart. This entry is derived from a study of human CD4 T cells and Enterobacteriaceae (dated by TCRdb to 2018 to 2020). What the authors observed across the whole study: The only basis for inferring the reactivity of ex vivo clonotypes was matching nucleotide sequences to CFSE-low cultures from the same donors. Ex vivo, broadly cross-reactive clonotypes were observed to appear more expanded than specific clonotypes, with about 55% of the 19 and 21 of 34 being found within the top 5%.

The germline V end is reduced by 1 base and the J end by 5 bases; junction bases left unmatched: 10. As encoded in the germline V gene (reference sequence), CDR1 is SGHNT while CDR2 is YYREEE. The CDR3, cysteine through phenylalanine, is 16 amino acids long. The retained sequence is limited to the CDR3, 48 bases, with the frame set at the first base. Ex vivo total memory CD4+ samples were sequenced at deep level, with detection sensitivity of one cell in 200,000. The QIAamp DNA Micro Kit was used to extract genomic DNA from cell pellets, and spectrophotometry was used to check the quantity and purity of the genomic DNA. TCR Vbeta CDR3 regions were amplified with the immunoSEQ multiplex PCR assay. The Illumina HiSeq platform was used to sequence the amplicons. Each retrieved sequence was 87 nucleotides long and included the CDR3 region. On the study's bioinformatics: A clonotype was defined as a unique productive TCR Vbeta nucleotide sequence and was quantified by productive template frequency from ImmunoSEQ Analyzer V3.0. A threshold at the top 5th percentile of each frequency-ranked repertoire was used to define expanded clonotypes. Repertoire overlap was calculated as Chao-Jaccard using the R package fossil and displayed by nonmetric multidimensional scaling using the R package MASS. TCRdb carries this immuneACCESS record with in-frame sequences only. Its versions omit some clonotypes, under half of them owing to an unresolved V gene in the studies checked, with the rest unexplained. V and J calls and clone size are those listed in that table; D and trimming were worked out from the DNA. The sample records 27,000 or so clones, just under 85% of which are singletons. The top ten hold around 1.5% of the sample.

Memory CD4+ T cells, defined as all CD4+ cells other than CD45RA+CCR7+CD95- naive cells, were FACS-sorted on a FACSAria III to a purity of over 95%. Healthy donor blood was obtained from blood donation centers in Switzerland. Positive selection with CD4 and CD14 magnetic microbeads was used to enrich total CD4+ T cells and monocytes. Before sorting, CD8+, CD14+, CD16+, CD56+, CD19+ and CD25-bright cells were excluded. In two blood donors, total memory CD4+ T cells were sequenced directly ex vivo to assess in vivo expansion of bacteria-reactive clonotypes. Peripheral blood mononuclear cells were isolated from donor blood using Ficoll-Paque Plus.

The rearrangement combines TRBV5-4 with TRBJ2-3; 7 junctional bases match TRBD2. The sample taken for sequencing was memory CD4+ T cells from blood. What this sample's cell subset or site label stands for: total memory CD4 T cells sorted directly ex vivo, unstimulated. This clonotype originated in a human donor in good health. The nucleotides read TGTGCCAGCAGCTTGTACCAGGGAGGGCGAGGAGATACGCAGTATTTT. This yields the protein CASSLYQGGRGDTQYF.